This T cell receptor beta chain was recovered during a study of post-analysis software for immune sequencing data. Background on the study: The courses of disease that were included comprised relapsing-remitting, secondary progressive and progressive-relapsing multiple sclerosis.

The CDR3 is made up of 14 amino acids. Looked up from germline, CDR1 is MNHEY and CDR2 is SVGAGI. V gave up 2 bases and J gave up 6 bases; unmatched junction bases: 0. This clonotype was found a few times. The antigen is unknown. Findings of the study overall: In patients, a few TRBV segments were more frequent than in controls, with TRBV5-6, TRBV5-1 and TRBV20-1 among them.

cDNA libraries for TCR beta contained unique molecular identifiers. MiXCR, applied by TCRdb to the PCR reads, yields one record per CDR3 protein. This table has 350,000 to 450,000 distinct CDR3 sequences, 30% to 40% appearing once. The V gene is TRBV6-5, the J gene TRBJ2-3; 12 positions agree with TRBD2. This clonotype was obtained from a girl aged 2 to 9 with multiple sclerosis. The specimen was blood. The CDR3: CASSYGLAGDTQYF. The CDR3 DNA is TGTGCCAGCAGTTACGGACTAGCGGGGGATACGCAGTATTTT.